This passage covers 32 T cell receptor beta chains from one sample sequenced in a study of OX40 agonist ivuxolimab in advanced cancers. Only in-frame clones appear in the TCRdb table, and some are missing; sequencing was by immunoSEQ multiplex PCR. The sample has about 64,000 clones; roughly four fifths are singletons. The material sequenced was CD4+ or CD8+ T cells sorted from blood, taken in a trial of the OX40 agonist ivuxolimab. These receptors came from an adult with an advanced solid tumor such as melanoma, head and neck, liver or kidney cancer.

The chain recombines TRBV7-9 with TRBJ2-1, with unresolved D. The CDR3 spans 11 residues. Germline V CDR1 and CDR2: SEHNR, FQNEAQ (reference sequence). Deletions cut 5 bases from V and 11 bases from J, with 10 bases between. The CDR3 nucleotides are TGTGCCAGCAGCAAGCTACGACAGCAGTTCTTC. This sequence encodes CASSKLRQQFF. Variable domain in full (rest from reference TRBV7-9 and TRBJ2-1): DTGVSQNPRHKITKRGQNVTFRCDPISEHNRLYWYRQTLGQGPEFLTYFQNEAQLEKSRLLSDRFSAERPKGSFSTLEIQRTEQGDSAMYLCASSKLRQQFFGPGTRLTVL.

This chain joins TRBV5-6 and TRBJ2-7, with D perhaps given as TRBD1 or TRBD2 (5 bases each). CDR1 is SGHDT and CDR2 is YYEEEE in the germline V gene. The CDR3 loop spans 16 amino acids. Trimming pared 1 base from V and 0 bases from J, leaving 14 bases between. The CDR3 loop reads CASSLRGDRSSYEQYF. The CDR3, as DNA: TGTGCCAGCAGCTTGAGAGGGGACCGTAGCTCCTACGAGCAGTACTTC. The entire variable domain, with the rest obtained from reference TRBV5-6 and TRBJ2-7, is as follows: DAGVTQSPTHLIKTRGQQVTLRCSPKSGHDTVSWYQQALGQGPQFIFQYYEEEERQRGNFPDRFSGHQFPNYSSELNVNALLLGDSALYLCASSLRGDRSSYEQYFGPGTRLTVT.

The chain joins TRBV18 to TRBJ2-7; unclear D gene. Germline CDR1 KGHSH, CDR2 LQKENI. With 4 bases removed from V and 2 bases from J, the gap between germline ends came to 12 bases. The CDR3 has 14 residues. The CDR3 here is CASSRGLQTYEQYF. The DNA for the CDR3 is TGTGCCAGCTCACGAGGCCTACAGACCTACGAGCAGTACTTC.

This chain uses TRBV11-3 with TRBJ2-5; D gene ambiguous. Germline V gene lookup returns CDR1 SGHNT and CDR2 YENEEA. V shed 1 base and J shed 2 bases, with 14 bases lying between them. CDR3 size: 16 residues. CDR3 in amino acids: CASSLGRGSVQETQYF. In DNA, the CDR3 is TGTGCCAGCAGCTTAGGGAGAGGCTCAGTTCAAGAGACCCAGTACTTC.

J is TRBJ2-1 and V is TRBV5-6; no reliable D call. This CDR3 spans 13 amino acids. Germline values: CDR1 SGHDT, CDR2 YYEEEE. Trimming left V 1 base short and J 4 bases short, with 6 bases between. The CDR3 nucleotides read TGTGCCAGCAGCTTGACAGTTTACAATGAGCAGTTCTTC. It codes for CASSLTVYNEQFF.

This clone was counted a single time. J is TRBJ2-2 and V is TRBV13; 15 positions agree with TRBD2. CDR3 length: 20 residues. V shed 5 bases and J 1 base; nucleotides not matched to a gene: 11. Germline CDR1 PRHDT, CDR2 FYEKMQ (reference sequence). CDR3 protein: CASSGPGLAGGPGNTGELFF. The DNA for the CDR3 is TGTGCCAGCAGCGGACCGGGACTAGCGGGGGGCCCTGGGAACACCGGGGAGCTGTTTTTT. The full variable domain, rest sourced from reference TRBV13 and TRBJ2-2, is AAGVIQSPRHLIKEKRETATLKCYPIPRHDTVYWYQQGPGQDPQFLISFYEKMQSDKGSIPDRFSAQQFSDYHSELNMSSLELGDSALYFCASSGPGLAGGPGNTGELFFGEGSRLTVL.

The CDR3 DNA sequence: TGTGCCAGCAGTTACTCGCGGGCCTCTGAAGCTTTCTTT. Its protein product is CASSYSRASEAFF. The gene calls are TRBV6-5 and TRBJ1-1; no clear D gene. Germline CDR1 and CDR2: MNHEY and SVGAGI. CDR3 length equals 13 residues. Trimming cost V 0 bases and J 6 bases, with 8 bases left between them.

V is TRBV5-1 and J is TRBJ2-2, with a weak D call TRBD2 (5 bases). CDR3 length equals 15 residues. The V end was cut by 0 bases, the J end by 3 bases, with 9 bases between. Germline V gene lookup returns CDR1 SGHRS and CDR2 YFSETQ. CDR3 in DNA: TGCGCCAGCAGCTTGGGGTCCGGGGACACCGGGGAGCTGTTTTTT. Its protein product is CASSLGSGDTGELFF.

The V gene is TRBV6-6, the J gene TRBJ2-7, with D uncertain. V was clipped by 0 bases and J by 2 bases, with 11 bases between them. Germline V gene data show CDR1 as MNHNY and CDR2 as SVGAGI (reference sequence). This CDR3 region has 15 residues. CDR3 in DNA: TGTGCCAGCAGTTACTCTCTCCTAGATACCTACGAGCAGTACTTC. Translated: CASSYSLLDTYEQYF.

The chain links TRBV5-1 to TRBJ2-1; 11 bases are a match to TRBD2. V gave up 4 bases and J gave up 3 bases; unmatched junction bases: 9. This CDR3 contains 17 residues. Germline-derived CDR1 and CDR2 are SGHRS and YFSETQ. The DNA for the CDR3 is TGCGCCAGCAGCCGATGGGGACTAGCGGATAACTACAATGAGCAGTTCTTC. The encoded protein is CASSRWGLADNYNEQFF.

This clone appeared a few times. This rearrangement joins TRBV18 to TRBJ2-6; TRBD2 might be the D (5 bases). The CDR3 totals 17 residues. Per germline, CDR1 KGHSH and CDR2 LQKENI. Trimming left V 4 bases short and J 4 bases short, with 17 bases between. The DNA of the CDR3 is TGTGCCAGCTCACTAAGCGGTGGGGTAGCGGGGGCCAACGTCCTGACTTTC. It encodes CASSLSGGVAGANVLTF.

In this sample, this clone turned up a few times. J is TRBJ2-2 and V is TRBV7-9; TRBD1 or TRBD2 may be the D gene (5 bases each). The V end lost 9 bases, the J end lost 2 bases, and 16 bases lay between the germline ends. Germline V lookup: CDR1 SEHNR, CDR2 FQNEAQ (reference sequence). CDR3 size: 15 residues. CDR3 protein: CASRPGAGNTGELFF. The CDR3 bases are TGTGCCAGTAGGCCCGGGGCAGGAAACACCGGGGAGCTGTTTTTT.

This chain links TRBV13 with TRBJ2-3, with 13 bases identical to TRBD2. The CDR3 is 17 residues long. The germline V gene encodes CDR1 PRHDT and CDR2 FYEKMQ (reference sequence). V trimming: 1 base; J trimming: 2 bases; junction bases outside the gene matches: 3. CDR3 loop: CASSLVGLAGYTDTQYF. The CDR3 region has the DNA TGTGCCAGCAGCTTAGTGGGACTAGCGGGGTACACAGATACGCAGTATTTT.

This chain joins TRBV11-1 and TRBJ1-2, with a weak D call TRBD1 (6 bases). Germline CDR1 and CDR2: SGHAT and FQDESV (reference sequence). The CDR3 is made up of 14 amino acids. Trimming took off 0 bases at V and 8 bases at J, with 13 bases between the two ends. CDR3: CASSLAYQGRGYTF. The CDR3 bases are TGTGCCAGCAGCTTAGCGTATCAGGGGCGCGGCTACACCTTC.

The chain employs TRBV7-2 and TRBJ2-7; 9 positions match TRBD1. Per germline, CDR1 SGHTA and CDR2 FQGNSA. V shed 4 bases, J shed 6 bases, and the junction held 7 bases outside the gene matches. The CDR3 length is 14 residues. CDR3 region: CASSSGTGPPEQYF. The CDR3 nucleotides read TGTGCCAGCAGCTCCGGGACAGGGCCACCCGAGCAGTACTTC.

V is TRBV18 and J is TRBJ1-2; unclear D gene. CDR3 length: 14 amino acids. The V end lost 0 bases, the J end lost 1 base, and 6 bases lay between the germline ends. Looked up from germline, CDR1 is KGHSH and CDR2 is LQKENI. CDR3 sequence reads: CASSPPQFNYGYTF. CDR3 sequence (DNA): TGTGCCAGCTCACCACCCCAGTTTAACTATGGCTACACCTTC.

There are a few counts of this clone. This chain's CDR3 is CASSQAARGQPQHF. DNA for the CDR3: TGCGCCAGCAGCCAGGCAGCCCGGGGTCAGCCCCAGCATTTT. This chain uses TRBV4-1 with TRBJ1-5, with no clear D. This CDR3 comprises 14 residues. In germline, CDR1 is MGHRA, CDR2 YSYEKL. The V end lost 3 bases, the J end lost 6 bases, and 12 bases lay between the germline ends.

V is TRBV5-1 and J is TRBJ2-5; perhaps TRBD2 as D (5 bases). V was cut by 0 bases and J by 4 bases, with 19 bases left in between. From germline, CDR1 is SGHRS and CDR2 YFSETQ. The CDR3 is 17 residues long. CDR3 region: CASSLGVRADWRETQYF. As DNA, the CDR3 is TGCGCCAGCAGCTTGGGGGTGAGGGCGGATTGGCGAGAGACCCAGTACTTC.

The gene calls are TRBV6-9 and TRBJ2-7, with D tentatively TRBD1 (5 bases). This CDR3 spans 12 amino acids. Per germline, CDR1 MNHGY and CDR2 SVAAGI. The V end was cut by 5 bases, the J end by 12 bases, with 17 bases between. CDR3 amino acids: CASSMTLGPPYF. CDR3 coding DNA: TGTGCCAGCAGTATGACGTTGGGGCCGCCGTACTTC.

V and J are TRBV5-1 and TRBJ2-1, with 10 bases matching TRBD2. V dropped 4 bases and J dropped 7; count of bases not matched to a gene: 11. The CDR3 is 16 residues long. The germline gives CDR1 SGHRS, CDR2 YFSETQ. The CDR3 DNA sequence: TGCGCCAGCAGCCACTTAGCGGGGGGCAGTGGGAATGAGCAGTTCTTC. Protein: CASSHLAGGSGNEQFF.

V usage is TRBV5-1 and J usage is TRBJ1-6, with a tentative D call TRBD1 (6 bases). The germline CDR1 and CDR2 sequences are SGHRS and YFSETQ. The CDR3 is 16 residues long. Trimming took 1 base from V and 11 from J, leaving 19 bases between them. The DNA of the CDR3 is TGCGCCAGCAGCTTGTATGGACAGTTCTCATTAGCACCCCTCCACTTT. Encoded protein: CASSLYGQFSLAPLHF.

The chain combines TRBV19 with TRBJ1-3; D ambiguous. The CDR3 extends over 15 amino acids. Germline V CDR1 and CDR2: LNHDA, SQIVND (reference sequence). Trimming removed 3 bases at V and 4 bases at J, with 13 bases between. The CDR3 here is CASSIPVARGNTIYF. CDR3 DNA sequence: TGTGCCAGTAGTATCCCGGTGGCGCGAGGAAACACCATATATTTT.

Details on this clone: Other nucleotide sequences from this sample produce the same CDR3. V is TRBV27 and J is TRBJ1-1; maybe TRBD1 (6 bases). Germline V gene data show CDR1 as MNHEY and CDR2 as SMNVEV (reference sequence). The CDR3 length is 15 residues. V was cut by 2 bases and J by 0 bases, with 10 bases left in between. This chain's CDR3 is CASSLGGGMNTEAFF. CDR3 nucleotide sequence: TGTGCCAGCAGTTTAGGGGGGGGCATGAACACTGAAGCTTTCTTT.

V usage is TRBV11-3 and J usage is TRBJ1-3, with D unclear. With 4 bases removed from V and 4 bases from J, the gap between germline ends came to 11 bases. The CDR3 loop spans 14 amino acids. CDR1 is SGHNT and CDR2 is YENEEA in the germline V gene. The CDR3 protein is CASSSGIAGNTIYF. The DNA for the CDR3 is TGTGCCAGCAGCTCCGGGATCGCGGGAAACACCATATATTTT.

The V gene is TRBV27, the J gene TRBJ2-3, with D perhaps matching TRBD1 (6 bases). The V and J ends lost 4 bases and 9 bases respectively, with 17 bases between them. The germline V gene encodes CDR1 MNHEY and CDR2 SMNVEV (reference sequence). CDR3 length: 14 residues. The CDR3 coding sequence is TGTGCCAGCAGTTCCACTTGGGGGCAGCCGACGCAGTATTTT. Translating gives CASSSTWGQPTQYF.

This clone occurred a few times. The CDR3 bases are TGTGCCAGCAGCTCCGGGACTACCCTCGGGAGCTCCTACAATGAGCAGTTCTTC. Amino acids: CASSSGTTLGSSYNEQFF. This chain connects TRBV7-9 to TRBJ2-1, with 7 nucleotides matching TRBD2. The CDR3 is 18 amino acids. CDR1 is SEHNR, CDR2 FQNEAQ, per germline (reference sequence). Germline trimming cut 4 bases from V and 0 bases from J; bases unmatched to any gene: 12.

V and J are TRBV7-9 and TRBJ2-2; 11 bases map to TRBD2. The V segment lost 5 bases and the J segment 6 bases; nucleotides outside the gene matches: 8. The CDR3 consists of 16 residues. CDR1 is SEHNR, CDR2 FQNEAQ, per germline (reference sequence). The DNA for the CDR3 is TGTGCCAGCAGCCGGGCAACTAGCGGGGGTTCCGGGGAGCTGTTTTTT. Encoded protein: CASSRATSGGSGELFF. Combining the CDR3 with reference TRBV7-9 and TRBJ2-2 gives the whole variable domain DTGVSQNPRHKITKRGQNVTFRCDPISEHNRLYWYRQTLGQGPEFLTYFQNEAQLEKSRLLSDRFSAERPKGSFSTLEIQRTEQGDSAMYLCASSRATSGGSGELFFGEGSRLTVL.

This clone was seen only a few times. The chain couples TRBV6-6 to TRBJ2-7, with D possibly being TRBD2 (6 bases). CDR1 is MNHNY, CDR2 SVGAGI, per germline (reference sequence). There are 14 residues in the CDR3. Trimming cost V 8 bases and J 1 base, with 15 bases left between them. CDR3 nucleotide sequence: TGTGCCAGCGCGGGGACCCGGCGTTCCTACGAGCAGTACTTC. This translates into CASAGTRRSYEQYF.

The CDR3 nucleotides read TGTGCCAGCACCAAACAGGGGGCTAACGGCTACACCTTC. It is translated as CASTKQGANGYTF. The chain uses TRBV27 and TRBJ1-2; 9 nucleotides align to TRBD1. CDR3 length: 13 amino acids. After removal of 7 bases from V and 8 bases from J, the junction contained 8 bases not matched to a gene. Germline-derived CDR1 and CDR2 are MNHEY and SMNVEV (reference sequence).

The gene calls are TRBV2 and TRBJ2-7; TRBD2 matches at 11 bases. The CDR3 spans 16 residues. Germline CDR1 and CDR2: SNHLY and FYNNEI. Trimming removed 6 bases from V and 0 bases from J; junction bases left unmatched: 7. CDR3 sequence: CASRAHTSGGSYEQYF. CDR3 nucleotides: TGTGCCAGCAGAGCCCACACTAGCGGGGGCTCCTACGAGCAGTACTTC.

This clone was observed a handful of times. The chain is built from TRBV11-1 and TRBJ2-3; 11 nucleotides match TRBD2. The germline gives CDR1 SGHAT, CDR2 FQDESV (reference sequence). After removal of 5 bases from V and 2 bases from J, the junction contained 6 bases not matched to a gene. The CDR3 has 16 residues. The CDR3 reads CASSELAGASTDTQYF. The CDR3, as DNA: TGTGCCAGCAGCGAACTAGCGGGAGCCTCCACAGATACGCAGTATTTT. Full variable domain (missing parts from reference TRBV11-1 and TRBJ2-3): EAEVAQSPRYKITEKSQAVAFWCDPISGHATLYWYRQILGQGPELLVQFQDESVVDDSQLPKDRFSAERLKGVDSTLKIQPAELGDSAMYLCASSELAGASTDTQYFGPGTRLTVL.

J is TRBJ2-1 and V is TRBV11-3; perhaps D is TRBD1 or TRBD2 (5 bases each). V shed 5 bases and J shed 7 bases, with 12 bases lying between them. Germline V CDR1 and CDR2: SGHNT, YENEEA. CDR3 length: 13 amino acids. The CDR3 DNA is TGTGCCAGCAGCCCTAATTGGGGGAATGAGCAGTTCTTC. Translation gives CASSPNWGNEQFF.